This TCR beta chain was identified in a study of regulatory T cells in long-lasting Graves disease. V dropped 5 bases and J dropped 4 bases, with 12 bases sitting between them. There are 14 residues in the CDR3. Specified time point: persistent/refractory GD, antithyroid drugs over 5 years with positive TRAb. PBMC-extracted RNA yielded the TCR library. The peripheral blood volume drawn was 7 to 10 milliliters, and it was collected into EDTA tubes. Building the TCR beta libraries relied on iRepertoire HTBI primers, and CDR3 regions underwent Arm-PCR. TCRdb re-analysed the multiplex PCR reads in MiXCR, keeping a single row per CDR3 protein. The table records 400,000 to 500,000 distinct CDR3 sequences, 21% of them present only once. This clonotype was seen ten or more times. The antigen is unknown. Study-level findings and limits: Persistent disease showed a preference for TRBV28, TRBJ1-2 and TRBJ2-5.

The receptor was derived from a female donor with Graves disease. Sequences were derived from peripheral blood mononuclear cells (PBMCs), sampled when the disease was refractory, from a patient treated with antithyroid drugs. The gene calls are TRBV12-3 or TRBV12-4 and TRBJ1-3, with D perhaps matching TRBD1 (6 bases). CDR3 region: CASSPTGLGNTIYF. DNA of the CDR3: TGTGCCAGCAGTCCAACAGGGTTGGGAAACACCATATATTTT.